This T cell receptor (beta chain) comes out of a study of monozygotic twins with cystic fibrosis. Study-level background: Three micrograms of fragmented DNA underwent about 16 PCR cycles for library preparation.

The V gene lost 3 bases and the J gene lost 3 bases, with 12 bases spanning the gap. This CDR3 spans 15 amino acids. The germline gives CDR1 ENHRY, CDR2 SYGVKD. As regards this clone: Its antigen remains unidentified.

TCRdb's table, derived via immunoSEQ multiplex PCR, lists solely in-frame clones and lacks some. The sample consists of about 23,000 clones, approximately 90% of them appearing once. Study outcomes and limitations: Co-twins had the most similar V usage for 13 of 16 pairs, J for 8. Median Simpson clonality of approximately 0.0091 suggested naive T cells predominated. Shared CDR3 numbers were not associated with age, concordance or severity.

The sample consisted of blood. This receptor was taken from a girl aged 2 to 9 with cystic fibrosis. The V call is TRBV10-3, the J call TRBJ1-5; D gene uncertain. CDR3 sequence (DNA): TGTGCCATCAGTGATTGGGAGGGTACCAATCAGCCCCAGCATTTT. It translates to CAISDWEGTNQPQHF.